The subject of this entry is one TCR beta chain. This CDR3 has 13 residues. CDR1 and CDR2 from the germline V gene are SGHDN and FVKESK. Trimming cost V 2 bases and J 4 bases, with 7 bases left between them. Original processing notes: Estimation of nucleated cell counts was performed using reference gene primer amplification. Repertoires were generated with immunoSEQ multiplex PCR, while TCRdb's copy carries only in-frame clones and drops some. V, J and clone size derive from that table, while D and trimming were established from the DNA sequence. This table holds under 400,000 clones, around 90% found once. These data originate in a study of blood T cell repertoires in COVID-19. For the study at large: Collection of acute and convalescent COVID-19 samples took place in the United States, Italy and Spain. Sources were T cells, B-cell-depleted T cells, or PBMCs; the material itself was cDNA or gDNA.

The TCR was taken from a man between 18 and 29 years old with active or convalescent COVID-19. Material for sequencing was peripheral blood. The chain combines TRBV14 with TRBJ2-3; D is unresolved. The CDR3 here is CASSQISADTQYF. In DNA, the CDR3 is TGTGCCAGCAGCCAAATCAGCGCAGATACGCAGTATTTT.